This TCR beta chain came from a study of neurological immune-mediated disorders. Study findings and constraints: Levels of TCR clonal expansion peaked in HTLV-1-associated myelopathy and reached their lowest in multiple sclerosis, under those of healthy controls.

The sorted libraries started from 1 million CD4+ or CD8+ T cells. TCRdb reanalysed the 5' RACE reads using MiXCR and keeps one entry per CDR3 protein. This sample has 30,000 to 50,000 distinct CDR3 sequences; almost 7.5% occur once, and the top ten carry 5.7%. V was trimmed by 10 bases and J by 2 bases, leaving 22 bases between them. Germline loops: CDR1 MNHEY, CDR2 SMNVEV (reference sequence). CDR3 length equals 16 residues. This clonotype was counted at least ten times. Its antigen is undetermined. The V call is TRBV27, the J call TRBJ2-3; maybe TRBD2 (5 bases). The sample comprised CD4+ T cells from blood. The TCR comes from a man in his forties or fifties in good health. CDR3 nucleotides: TGTGCCACCCGGGAAGACCTCAGGCGGGCCACAGATACGCAGTATTTT. Amino acids: CATREDLRRATDTQYF.